Listed below are T cell receptor beta chains from one sample, sequenced in a study of early T cells in non-severe SARS-CoV-2 infection. TCRdb fed the 5' RACE reads into MiXCR, producing one record per CDR3 protein. The data show tens of thousands of distinct CDR3 sequences, roughly 13% seen once. Specimen: whole blood. These receptors were taken from an adult who was a healthcare worker with PCR-confirmed SARS-CoV-2 infection or an uninfected control (not recorded which). The CDR3 runs from the conserved cysteine through the conserved F or W. The D gene is left open where the match is weak. Some rows have no size entry. The others give once, few or many, or a class for an expanded clone.

v_call	d_call	j_call	clone_size	cdr3_nt	cdr3_aa
TRBV9	.	TRBJ1-3	.	TGTGCCAGCAGCTCCGACAGCCATAGCTCTGGAAACACCATATATTTT	CASSSDSHSSGNTIYF
TRBV29-1	.	TRBJ1-3	.	TGCAGCGCTCGGACAGCTAACTCTGGAAACACCATATATTTT	CSARTANSGNTIYF
TRBV7-3	.	TRBJ2-5	.	TGTGCCAGCAGCTTAGGGCTACGCGGGACCCAGTACTTC	CASSLGLRGTQYF
TRBV6-6	.	TRBJ1-3	.	TGTGCCAGCAGTTACTTGACTGGAAACACCATATATTTT	CASSYLTGNTIYF
TRBV5-6	TRBD1	TRBJ2-7	few	TGTGCCAGCAGCCCCTGGACAGGATACGAGCAGTACTTC	CASSPWTGYEQYF
TRBV9	TRBD2	TRBJ2-7	few	TGTGCCAGCAGCTCCCAGGCTAGCGGGGGTTACGAGCAGTACTTC	CASSSQASGGYEQYF
TRBV20-1	.	TRBJ2-6	.	TGCAGTGCTAGGCAGGGGAGCCCTGGGGCCAACGTCCTGACTTTC	CSARQGSPGANVLTF
TRBV7-2	.	TRBJ2-2	.	TGTGCCAGCAGCTTAGTATCCACCGGGGAGCTGTTTTTT	CASSLVSTGELFF
TRBV5-6	TRBD2	TRBJ2-1	few	TGTGCCAGCAGCTTGGAAAGCGGGGTTCACAATGAGCAGTTCTTC	CASSLESGVHNEQFF
TRBV2	TRBD1	TRBJ1-3	.	TGTGCCAGCAGAGGACAGGAGGTGTCTGGAAACACCATATATTTT	CASRGQEVSGNTIYF
TRBV10-3	.	TRBJ2-1	.	TGTGCCATCTCGAAGCGGGATGAGCAGTTCTTC	CAISKRDEQFF